What follows are 11 T cell receptor beta chains derived from one specimen sequenced in a study of T cell changes during pregnancy in multiple sclerosis. Sequencing was performed with immunoSEQ multiplex PCR; in TCRdb, only in-frame clones are kept and a portion is missing. Seen here are some 69,000 clones, about 90% observed once, and the top ten hold more than 2%. The sample was peripheral blood, taken in the second trimester of pregnancy. These receptors were collected from a female donor in good health, enrolled as a control in a pregnancy study.

The chain carries TRBV14 and TRBJ2-3; D is unresolved. The CDR3 covers 16 residues. V was cut by 3 bases and J by 1 base, with 14 bases left in between. Germline values: CDR1 SGHDN, CDR2 FVKESK. The CDR3 nucleotides are TGTGCCAGCAGCCATTCCCCTAGAGATCGCACAGATACGCAGTATTTT. Residues: CASSHSPRDRTDTQYF.

CDR3 region: CSVKGIRTNEKLFF. DNA for the CDR3: TGCAGCGTTAAGGGGATTAGGACTAATGAAAAACTGTTTTTT. The V and J genes are TRBV29-1 and TRBJ1-4, with D possibly TRBD1 on 5 matching bases. The V gene's germline CDR1 is SQVTM and CDR2 ANQGSEA. V was cut by 5 bases and J by 2 bases, with 12 bases left in between. This CDR3 spans 14 amino acids.

The V and J genes are TRBV2 and TRBJ1-3; 8 bases are a match to TRBD1. The CDR3 totals 15 residues. The junction had 12 bases not matched to a gene; V was cut back by 8 bases and J by 6 bases. Germline CDR1 SNHLY, CDR2 FYNNEI. CDR3 DNA: TGTGCCAGCGAGGAGGTCAGGGGGCGGGAAAACACCATATATTTT. Amino acid sequence: CASEEVRGRENTIYF.

V gene TRBV5-6 combines with J gene TRBJ1-2; no firm D call. Between the trimmed V and J ends, which lost 4 bases and 2 bases, there was a span of 9 bases. Per germline, CDR1 SGHDT and CDR2 YYEEEE. The CDR3 totals 13 residues. CDR3 amino acids: CASSPTGNYGYTF. The DNA for the CDR3 is TGTGCCAGCAGCCCCACCGGGAACTATGGCTACACCTTC.

This chain connects TRBV15 to TRBJ2-1; D might be TRBD2 (6 bases). Trimming pared 8 bases from V and 3 bases from J, leaving 20 bases between. Germline V gene data show CDR1 as LNHNV and CDR2 as YYDKDF (reference sequence). The length of the CDR3 is 16 residues. The DNA of the CDR3 is TGTGCCACCGAGTTGTACGAACTTAGCGGCTACAATGAGCAGTTCTTC. As protein: CATELYELSGYNEQFF. The whole variable domain, filled in from reference TRBV15 and TRBJ2-1, reads DAMVIQNPRYQVTQFGKPVTLSCSQTLNHNVMYWYQQKSSQAPKLLFHYYDKDFNNEADTPDNFQSRRPNTSFCFLDIRSPGLGDTAMYLCATELYELSGYNEQFFGPGTRLTVL.

The rearrangement joins TRBV11-2 to TRBJ1-4; D ambiguous. CDR1 and CDR2 from the germline V gene are SGHAT and FQNNGV. V was pared by 5 bases and J by 0 bases, with 10 bases between. This CDR3 is built from 15 residues. CDR3 sequence: CASSARQATNEKLFF. CDR3 bases: TGTGCCAGCAGCGCGAGACAAGCAACTAATGAAAAACTGTTTTTT.

V is TRBV5-1 and J is TRBJ1-1; unclear D gene. This CDR3 region has 16 residues. CDR1 is SGHRS and CDR2 is YFSETQ in the germline V gene. The V end lost 0 bases, the J end lost 0 bases, and 12 bases lay between the germline ends. The CDR3 coding sequence is TGCGCCAGCAGCTTGGTAGGTACGGGGATGAACACTGAAGCTTTCTTT. Translating gives CASSLVGTGMNTEAFF.

The CDR3 sequence is CASRGGGAYSPLHF. CDR3 coding DNA: TGTGCCAGCAGAGGGGGGGGCGCGTATTCACCCCTCCACTTT. The gene calls are TRBV6-1 and TRBJ1-6; D may be TRBD1 (6 bases). The germline V gene has CDR1 MNHNS and CDR2 SASEGT. V was pared by 6 bases and J by 8 bases, with 14 bases between. This CDR3 contains 14 residues.

The V gene is TRBV4-1, the J gene TRBJ2-1; possible D gene TRBD1, 5 bases. Trimming took off 4 bases at V and 8 bases at J, with 9 bases between the two ends. The CDR3 extends over 12 amino acids. Germline V gene data show CDR1 as MGHRA and CDR2 as YSYEKL. The CDR3 sequence is CASSRLGDEQFF. In nucleotides, the CDR3 is TGCGCCAGCAGCCGTCTAGGGGATGAGCAGTTCTTC.

V is TRBV27 and J is TRBJ1-5; 8 bases fit TRBD1. The V gene's germline CDR1 is MNHEY and CDR2 SMNVEV (reference sequence). CDR3 size: 14 residues. V shed 6 bases, J shed 3 bases, and the junction held 4 bases outside the gene matches. The CDR3, as DNA: TGTGCCAGCAGCGGACAGGGCGTCAATCAGCCCCAGCATTTT. Translation gives CASSGQGVNQPQHF.

This clone was detected once. The chain employs TRBV6-1 and TRBJ1-1, with TRBD1 identical over 8 bases. Germline loops: CDR1 MNHNS, CDR2 SASEGT. The length of the CDR3 is 17 residues. Losses at the gene ends were 1 base for V and 3 bases for J; bases not matched to a gene: 10. The CDR3 reads CASSEELTLTGDTEAFF. CDR3 nucleotide sequence: TGTGCCAGCAGTGAAGAATTGACGTTGACAGGGGACACTGAAGCTTTCTTT.